The 20 T cell receptor beta chains presented below share a single source sample, sequenced in a study of early T cells in non-severe SARS-CoV-2 infection. Each CDR3 protein gets one entry after TCRdb re-called the 5' RACE reads with MiXCR. The profile covers 70,000 to 95,000 distinct CDR3 sequences, with over 9% appearing a single time and over 3.5% taken by the ten largest. The specimen was whole blood. The receptors were gathered from an adult who was a healthcare worker with PCR-confirmed SARS-CoV-2 infection or an uninfected control (not recorded which).

This clonotype was picked up a small number of times. The CDR3 sequence is CASRTTSLGEQYF. CDR3 coding DNA: TGTGCCAGCAGGACCACCTCTCTAGGCGAGCAGTACTTC. The chain employs TRBV7-9 and TRBJ2-7; D gene uncertain. Trimming removed 6 bases from V and 6 bases from J, with 15 bases in between. Germline CDR1 SEHNR, CDR2 FQNEAQ (reference sequence). This CDR3 contains 13 residues.

As DNA, the CDR3 is TGTGCCTGGAGTAACGGCCCCAGCTCCTACAATGAGCAGTTCTTC. The encoded protein is CAWSNGPSSYNEQFF. The chain is built from TRBV30 and TRBJ2-1; D remains unclear. Trimming left V 2 bases short and J 0 bases short, with 11 bases between. The CDR3 has 15 amino acids. Germline V lookup: CDR1 GTSNPN, CDR2 SVGIG (reference sequence).

The chain joins TRBV10-3 to TRBJ1-1, with 7 nucleotides matching TRBD1. Germline values: CDR1 ENHRY, CDR2 SYGVKD. This CDR3 comprises 15 residues. V lost 5 bases, J lost 5 bases, and 11 bases stayed unmatched. CDR3 sequence reads: CAISQKTGVFTEAFF. DNA of the CDR3: TGTGCCATCAGTCAGAAAACAGGGGTCTTTACTGAAGCTTTCTTT.

The sample holds many counts of this clonotype. This chain connects TRBV7-2 to TRBJ2-3, with 7 positions matching TRBD2. The CDR3 runs to 13 residues. Trimming cost V 4 bases and J 7 bases; bases outside gene matches: 5. Germline CDR1 SGHTA, CDR2 FQGNSA. The CDR3 DNA sequence: TGTGCCAGCAGCTCGGGAGGCGTGAATACGCAGTATTTT. Translation gives CASSSGGVNTQYF.

On this clonotype itself: This may be a read error, as it is one base from a much larger clone. This chain connects TRBV6-2 or TRBV6-3 to TRBJ1-1, with TRBD1 as a possible D gene (6 bases). This CDR3 is built from 16 residues. With 10 bases removed from V and 0 bases from J, the gap between germline ends came to 21 bases. Per germline, CDR1 MNHEY and CDR2 SVGEGT. The CDR3 coding sequence is TGTGCCAACAGCCCCTCGAGGACAGACGTGAACACTGAAGCTTTCTTT. It specifies CANSPSRTDVNTEAFF.

In its sample, this clonotype was seen a few times. CDR3 in DNA: TGCGCCAGCAGCCAAGCAGGACGAGGGAATACGCAGTATTTT. Translated: CASSQAGRGNTQYF. The chain carries TRBV4-3 and TRBJ2-3, with D maybe TRBD2 (5 bases). Trimming pared 1 base from V and 7 bases from J, leaving 12 bases between. Germline CDR1 LGHNA, CDR2 YSLEER. The CDR3 totals 14 residues.

This clonotype was detected ten times or more. The chain uses TRBV3-1 and TRBJ1-1; tentatively, D is TRBD1 (5 bases). The germline V gene has CDR1 LGHDT and CDR2 YNNKEL (reference sequence). The CDR3 has 15 residues. The V gene lost 4 bases and the J gene lost 5 bases, with 17 bases spanning the gap. The CDR3: CASSPGGGVGTEAFF. The DNA of the CDR3 is TGTGCCAGCAGCCCCGGGGGAGGGGTCGGAACTGAAGCTTTCTTT.

Only a few counts were recorded for this clonotype. The rearrangement links TRBV24-1 to TRBJ2-1; possibly TRBD1 or TRBD2 for D (5 bases each). Trimming pared 0 bases from V and 9 bases from J, leaving 8 bases between. The CDR3 totals 13 residues. Germline CDR1 and CDR2: KGHDR and SFDVKD. The CDR3 region is CATSDLAGTEQFF. For the CDR3, the DNA is TGTGCCACCAGTGATTTGGCCGGGACTGAGCAGTTCTTC.

This clonotype was recorded at least ten times. The J gene is TRBJ1-1, the V gene TRBV20-1; 7 bases are a match to TRBD1. This CDR3 spans 13 amino acids. Germline CDR1 DFQATT, CDR2 SNEGSKA (reference sequence). V dropped 6 bases and J dropped 5; count of bases not matched to a gene: 9. CDR3 coding DNA: TGCAGTGCGGAAACAGGGGAGGGGACTGAAGCTTTCTTT. Protein sequence: CSAETGEGTEAFF.

V and J are TRBV5-6 and TRBJ2-3; the match to TRBD1 covers 7 bases. In germline, CDR1 is SGHDT, CDR2 YYEEEE. The CDR3 sequence is 17 residues long. V shed 0 bases, J shed 6 bases, and the junction held 13 bases outside the gene matches. Written as DNA, the CDR3 is TGTGCCAGCAGCTTGGGGGGACAGTCCTATTCGGTTGATACGCAGTATTTT. It yields the protein CASSLGGQSYSVDTQYF.

The chain has TRBV7-8 and TRBJ2-7, with 8 bases aligning to TRBD1. Looked up from germline, CDR1 is SGHVS and CDR2 is FQNEAQ. This CDR3 is 15 amino acids long. Unmatched junction bases numbered 7, after V lost 1 base and J lost 5 bases. Here the CDR3 reads CASSLEPGGWDEQYF. The CDR3 DNA reads as TGTGCCAGCAGCTTAGAACCAGGGGGCTGGGACGAGCAGTACTTC.

This clonotype was seen a few times. V and J are TRBV7-9 and TRBJ2-2; 7 bases agree with TRBD2. Germline CDR1 SEHNR, CDR2 FQNEAQ (reference sequence). The CDR3 has 15 amino acids. The V and J ends lost 4 bases and 0 bases, in that order; junction bases with no gene match: 2. CDR3 DNA: TGTGCCAGCAGCTCGCTAGCGGCGAACACCGGGGAGCTGTTTTTT. Its translation is CASSSLAANTGELFF.

This clonotype came up a few times. The CDR3 reads CAISDHSGVYGYTF. The CDR3 coding sequence is TGTGCCATCAGTGACCATAGCGGGGTTTATGGCTACACCTTC. The rearrangement uses TRBV10-3 and TRBJ1-2; D gene ambiguous. Looked up from germline, CDR1 is ENHRY and CDR2 is SYGVKD. CDR3 size: 14 residues. Trimming pared 3 bases from V and 5 bases from J, leaving 13 bases between.

This clonotype was counted ten times or more. The chain employs TRBV10-3 and TRBJ2-2; 7 bases map to TRBD1. Germline CDR1 is ENHRY and CDR2 is SYGVKD. Germline trimming cut 0 bases from V and 9 bases from J; bases unmatched to any gene: 4. There are 14 residues in the CDR3. The CDR3 nucleotides are TGTGCCATCAGTGAGTCTACAGGGGTCCGGGAGCTGTTTTTT. This translates into CAISESTGVRELFF.

This clonotype was seen at least ten times. The chain is built from TRBV18 and TRBJ2-7; D perhaps matches TRBD1 (5 bases). This CDR3 comprises 15 residues. V was shortened by 5 bases and J by 0 bases, with 14 bases between the two germline ends. Per the germline V gene, CDR1 is KGHSH and CDR2 is LQKENI. The CDR3 spells CASSFTGDFSYEQYF. CDR3 bases: TGTGCCAGCTCATTTACAGGAGACTTCTCCTACGAGCAGTACTTC.

This sequence joins TRBV7-2 and TRBJ2-3, with D hard to call. Per the germline V gene, CDR1 is SGHTA and CDR2 is FQGNSA. This CDR3 contains 16 residues. Trimming left V 1 base short and J 0 bases short, with 11 bases between. CDR3 sequence: CASSLVQPSSTDTQYF. The CDR3 DNA reads TGTGCCAGCAGCTTAGTACAGCCATCTAGCACAGATACGCAGTATTTT.

This clonotype was detected ten times or more. The chain combines TRBV3-1 with TRBJ1-1; TRBD1 might be the D (6 bases). Germline V gene sequence: CDR1 LGHDT, CDR2 YNNKEL (reference sequence). Trimming took off 5 bases at V and 9 bases at J, with 13 bases between the two ends. The CDR3 runs to 12 residues. For the CDR3, the DNA is TGTGCCAGCAGCTCATCCGGGACACAAGCTTTCTTT. Translation gives CASSSSGTQAFF.

The rearrangement uses TRBV6-4 and TRBJ2-1, with 7 bases fitting TRBD2. V lost 4 bases and J lost 9; bases outside the gene matches: 6. CDR1 is MRHNA, CDR2 SNTAGT, per germline. The CDR3 has 13 amino acids. CDR3 loop: CASSAQRGGEQFF. CDR3 coding DNA: TGTGCCAGCAGTGCTCAGCGGGGTGGTGAGCAGTTCTTC.

This clonotype was seen a handful of times. This chain uses TRBV20-1 with TRBJ1-5; D gene ambiguous. Germline CDR1 DFQATT, CDR2 SNEGSKA (reference sequence). V was trimmed by 0 bases and J by 5 bases, leaving 5 bases between them. The CDR3 covers 12 residues. CDR3 nucleotide sequence: TGCAGTGCTAGAGATCCTGATCAGCCCCAGCATTTT. The encoded protein is CSARDPDQPQHF.

This clonotype has a handful of counts. This chain uses TRBV3-1 with TRBJ2-3; D is uncertain. This CDR3 contains 14 residues. The ends were cut back, 3 bases at V and 6 bases at J, with 13 bases in the middle. From germline, CDR1 is LGHDT and CDR2 YNNKEL (reference sequence). CDR3 loop: CASSHPTGSDTQYF. In nucleotides, the CDR3 is TGTGCCAGCAGCCATCCGACGGGCTCGGATACGCAGTATTTT.